Each of the 24 T cell receptor beta chains below was sequenced from the same sample in a study of blood T cell repertoires in COVID-19. The data were produced by immunoSEQ multiplex PCR, yet TCRdb's version contains in-frame clones alone and is incomplete. Of 400,000 or so clones in the sample, 70% to 90% are singletons; the top ten hold approximately 2%. Specimen: PBMCs or T cells enriched from blood (not recorded which). These receptors originate from a woman aged 40 to 50 with acute COVID-19.

A single count supports this clone. This rearrangement joins TRBV6-5 to TRBJ1-2; 8 bases match TRBD1. The CDR3 is 12 residues long. CDR1 is MNHEY and CDR2 is SVGAGI in the germline V gene. J gave up 8 bases and V 8 bases, and 7 bases lay outside the gene matches. CDR3 nucleotide sequence: TGTGCCAGCGCAGGGGGCGATTGGGGCTACACCTTC. Protein product: CASAGGDWGYTF.

The table lists this clone with a few counts. The rearrangement joins TRBV18 to TRBJ2-1; TRBD1 is a possible D gene (5 bases). Germline lookup yields CDR1 KGHSH and CDR2 LQKENI. Trimming shortened V by 9 bases and J by 5 bases, and 14 bases separated the two germline ends. The CDR3 covers 13 residues. CDR3 nucleotides: TGTGCCAGTAGTCGCCAGGGCAACAATGAGCAGTTCTTC. Translated: CASSRQGNNEQFF.

This chain links TRBV5-1 with TRBJ1-3, with D maybe TRBD1 (5 bases). CDR1 and CDR2 (germline): SGHRS, YFSETQ. This CDR3 contains 15 residues. The V gene lost 3 bases and the J gene lost 0 bases, with 10 bases spanning the gap. DNA for the CDR3: TGCGCCAGCAGCTCAACAGGAGTCTCTGGAAACACCATATATTTT. Protein sequence: CASSSTGVSGNTIYF.

This clone has more than one count but fewer than ten. This chain uses TRBV4-2 with TRBJ1-4; weak D call: TRBD1 (5 bases). Trimming stripped 2 bases from V and 5 bases from J, with 9 bases between. This CDR3 has 14 amino acids. CDR1 is LGHNA, CDR2 YNFKEQ, per germline. The CDR3 bases are TGTGCCAGCAGCCAAACAGGATGGAATGAAAAACTGTTTTTT. This codes for CASSQTGWNEKLFF.

V is TRBV11-3 and J is TRBJ2-7; D is possibly TRBD1 (6 bases). Germline V lookup: CDR1 SGHNT, CDR2 YENEEA. V was trimmed by 5 bases and J by 3 bases, leaving 17 bases between them. The CDR3 runs 15 residues. The CDR3 here is CASSPYRQADYEQYF. Written as DNA, the CDR3 is TGTGCCAGCAGCCCGTATCGACAGGCGGACTACGAGCAGTACTTC.

This rearrangement joins TRBV9 to TRBJ2-2; 8 bases match TRBD2. Germline CDR1 SGDLS, CDR2 YYNGEE. CDR3 size: 18 residues. J lost 6 bases, V lost 4 bases, and 17 bases had no gene match. The CDR3 bases are TGTGCCAGCAGCAAACAATTGCCGGGGGGGGGCTCCCCCGGGGAGCTGTTTTTT. It translates to CASSKQLPGGGSPGELFF.

This clone was seen just once. The V and J genes are TRBV30 and TRBJ1-1, with 9 bases fitting TRBD1. The CDR3 loop spans 16 amino acids. The trim removed 2 bases at V and 0 bases at J, leaving 7 bases unmatched. CDR1 and CDR2 from the germline V gene are GTSNPN and SVGIG (reference sequence). This chain's CDR3 is CAWSLTGTGLNTEAFF. The CDR3 bases are TGTGCCTGGAGTCTCACCGGGACAGGGCTGAACACTGAAGCTTTCTTT.

The chain carries TRBV3-1 (or the pseudogene TRBV3-2) and TRBJ1-2; the D gene is possibly TRBD1 (5 bases). Germline CDR1 and CDR2: LGHDT and YNNKEL (reference sequence). V dropped 1 base and J dropped 4 bases, with 10 bases sitting between them. The CDR3 consists of 14 residues. The CDR3 DNA reads TGTGCCAGCAGCCAAGGCCCAGGGATCTATGGCTACACCTTC. Its protein product is CASSQGPGIYGYTF.

The chain couples TRBV27 to TRBJ2-1; TRBD1 might be the D (5 bases). V was cut by 5 bases and J by 6 bases, with 17 bases left in between. CDR1 and CDR2 from the germline V gene are MNHEY and SMNVEV (reference sequence). The CDR3 spans 15 residues. The CDR3, as DNA: TGTGCCAGCAGTCCATTAGGGGCAGGGTCCAATGAGCAGTTCTTC. This gives the protein CASSPLGAGSNEQFF.

This rearrangement joins TRBV6-1 to TRBJ1-4; 11 nucleotides match TRBD1. Germline values: CDR1 MNHNS, CDR2 SASEGT. The V segment lost 4 bases and the J segment 4 bases; nucleotides outside the gene matches: 5. The CDR3 has 16 amino acids. The DNA of the CDR3 is TGTGCCAGCAGTGCGGACAGGGGGCTTAATAATGAAAAACTGTTTTTT. Translating it yields CASSADRGLNNEKLFF.

The chain employs TRBV5-1 and TRBJ2-2; tentatively, D is TRBD2 (5 bases). Germline V gene data show CDR1 as SGHRS and CDR2 as YFSETQ. Trimming shortened V by 2 bases and J by 1 base, and 9 bases separated the two germline ends. The CDR3 consists of 15 residues. For the CDR3, the DNA is TGCGCCAGCAGCTTATTAGCGAAGAACACCGGGGAGCTGTTTTTT. Its translation is CASSLLAKNTGELFF.

This chain uses TRBV10-3 with TRBJ1-2; 10 nucleotides line up with TRBD1. CDR1 and CDR2 (germline): ENHRY, SYGVKD. The CDR3 is made up of 15 amino acids. Losses at the gene ends were 2 bases for V and 3 bases for J; bases not matched to a gene: 3. DNA of the CDR3: TGTGCCATCAGTGAGGGACAGGGGGTTTACTATGGCTACACCTTC. The encoded protein is CAISEGQGVYYGYTF.

There are a few counts of this clone. This rearrangement joins TRBV6-1 to TRBJ1-2; maybe TRBD1 (6 bases). The CDR3 extends over 15 amino acids. The V end lost 3 bases, the J end lost 4 bases, and 15 bases lay between the germline ends. From germline, CDR1 is MNHNS and CDR2 SASEGT. The DNA for the CDR3 is TGTGCCAGCAGTGACGCGGACAGCAACTTCTATGGCTACACCTTC. It specifies CASSDADSNFYGYTF.

CDR3 coding DNA: TGTGCCAGCAGGTCACCGGGGTCCAACTACGAGCAGTACTTC. This gives the protein CASRSPGSNYEQYF. This chain connects TRBV6-5 to TRBJ2-7; D is perhaps TRBD2 (5 bases). Germline CDR1 reads MNHEY; CDR2 reads SVGAGI. The ends were cut back, 6 bases at V and 3 bases at J, with 15 bases in the middle. CDR3 length equals 14 residues.

This chain links TRBV10-3 with TRBJ2-1; 8 positions agree with TRBD2. This CDR3 has 16 amino acids. With 6 bases clipped from V and 0 bases from J, the junction kept 7 bases outside the gene matches. The germline V gene encodes CDR1 ENHRY and CDR2 SYGVKD. The CDR3 nucleotides are TGTGCCATCAGCCAGACTAGCGCAAGCTCCTACAATGAGCAGTTCTTC. As protein: CAISQTSASSYNEQFF.

The chain has TRBV7-9 and TRBJ2-1, with a possible D match to TRBD1 (6 bases). Trimming took 2 bases from V and 7 from J, leaving 18 bases between them. The CDR3 is 16 amino acids. Germline V lookup: CDR1 SEHNR, CDR2 FQNEAQ (reference sequence). DNA of the CDR3: TGTGCCAGCAGCTTAATATCAGGGGTCTTTGCAAATGAGCAGTTCTTC. Its protein is CASSLISGVFANEQFF.

On this clone itself: Distinct nucleotide sequences in the sample also encode this CDR3. The chain uses TRBV12-3 or TRBV12-4 and TRBJ1-1; the D gene is possibly TRBD1 (6 bases). The CDR3 runs 12 residues. Deletions cut 2 bases from V and 5 bases from J, with 6 bases between. CDR3 sequence (DNA): TGTGCCAGCAGTTTAAGGGGGACTGAAGCTTTCTTT. Its translation: CASSLRGTEAFF.

This sequence joins TRBV6-6 and TRBJ2-7, with 10 bases aligning to TRBD2. The CDR3 runs to 16 residues. Germline CDR1 and CDR2: MNHNY and SVGAGI (reference sequence). V was clipped by 6 bases and J by 3 bases; unmatched bases: 11. CDR3 sequence reads: CASSPISSGGNYEQYF. The CDR3 DNA follows: TGTGCCAGCAGCCCCATTTCTAGCGGGGGCAACTACGAGCAGTACTTC.

The J gene is TRBJ1-2, the V gene TRBV2; the match to TRBD1 covers 8 bases. CDR3 length: 13 residues. J lost 5 bases, V lost 6 bases, and 5 bases had no gene match. Looked up from germline, CDR1 is SNHLY and CDR2 is FYNNEI. The CDR3 bases are TGTGCCAGCAGCGGACAGGGACGTTATGGCTACACCTTC. It encodes CASSGQGRYGYTF.

The rearrangement links TRBV19 to TRBJ1-1, with D possibly being TRBD1 (5 bases). Germline CDR1 LNHDA, CDR2 SQIVND (reference sequence). V lost 3 bases and J lost 3, with 8 bases in between. The CDR3 runs 13 residues. CDR3 DNA: TGTGCCAGTAGTATCGGACAACACACTGAAGCTTTCTTT. Its protein is CASSIGQHTEAFF.

This chain connects TRBV5-1 to TRBJ1-2; possibly TRBD1 for D (5 bases). Germline V gives CDR1 SGHRS, CDR2 YFSETQ. Deletions cut 8 bases from V and 7 bases from J, with 18 bases between. This CDR3 region has 13 residues. This chain's CDR3 is CASKLRELGGYTF. The DNA of the CDR3 is TGCGCCAGTAAACTCAGGGAATTGGGTGGCTACACCTTC. The variable domain in full, with the rest retrieved from reference TRBV5-1 and TRBJ1-2, is KAGVTQTPRYLIKTRGQQVTLSCSPISGHRSVSWYQQTPGQGLQFLFEYFSETQRNKGNFPGRFSGRQFSNSRSEMNVSTLELGDSALYLCASKLRELGGYTFGSGTRLTVV.

The chain combines TRBV27 with TRBJ2-3; D is unclear. There are 13 residues in the CDR3. Germline CDR1 MNHEY, CDR2 SMNVEV (reference sequence). The V end lost 6 bases, the J end lost 0 bases, and 7 bases lay between the germline ends. The CDR3: CASRLQSTDTQYF. CDR3 DNA sequence: TGTGCCAGCAGATTACAGAGCACAGATACGCAGTATTTT.

The chain employs TRBV5-4 and TRBJ1-3; no definite D call. Germline lookup yields CDR1 SGHNT and CDR2 YYREEE (reference sequence). CDR3 length: 16 amino acids. With 0 bases removed from V and 0 bases from J, the gap between germline ends came to 10 bases. The CDR3 here is CASSLVPESSGNTIYF. DNA of the CDR3: TGTGCCAGCAGCTTGGTGCCGGAGAGCTCTGGAAACACCATATATTTT. The whole variable domain, filled in from reference TRBV5-4 and TRBJ1-3, reads ETGVTQSPTHLIKTRGQQVTLRCSSQSGHNTVSWYQQALGQGPQFIFQYYREEENGRGNFPPRFSGLQFPNYSSELNVNALELDDSALYLCASSLVPESSGNTIYFGEGSWLTVV.

J is TRBJ2-3 and V is TRBV5-1, with D maybe TRBD2 (5 bases). From germline, CDR1 is SGHRS and CDR2 YFSETQ. This CDR3 comprises 18 residues. Trimming left V 2 bases short and J 4 bases short, with 23 bases between. The CDR3 here is CASSLGGGGRAISDTQYF. Written as DNA, the CDR3 is TGCGCCAGCAGCTTAGGAGGCGGCGGGCGTGCTATCTCAGATACGCAGTATTTT.